This section outlines one TCR beta chain sequence together with its context. The antigen remains unidentified. These data are taken from a study of cytomegalovirus exposure and HLA in healthy donors. Findings and limits, study-wide: For TCR beta chains, V- and J-gene trimming was later linked to a missense DCLRE1C variant. Other equally common chains were less clonally expanded than HLA-associated TCR beta chains, a later analysis showed. Another analysis was done later, and it associated around 15,000 TCR beta sequences with HLA alleles at 0.05 false discovery rate. Under in vitro conditions, a few CMV-associated chains were confirmed as specific for CMV antigens.

13 Jbeta primers and 60 Vbeta primers were used for the PCR. The method was immunoSEQ multiplex PCR; TCRdb's version includes in-frame clones alone and lacks a portion of them. The repertoire consists of roughly 100,000 clones, with roughly 79% occurring once and the leading ten covering less than 5%. Unmatched junction bases numbered 9, after V lost 6 bases and J lost 5 bases. The CDR3 totals 15 residues. The germline V gene encodes CDR1 LNHDA and CDR2 SQIVND (reference sequence). The TCR sequence derives from a middle-aged man in good health and CMV-seropositive. The rearrangement links TRBV19 to TRBJ1-4, with 7 bases identical to TRBD1. Specimen: PBMCs. The CDR3 is CASSKQTGSNEKLFF. In nucleotides, the CDR3 is TGTGCCAGTAGCAAACAGACAGGGAGCAATGAAAAACTGTTTTTT.